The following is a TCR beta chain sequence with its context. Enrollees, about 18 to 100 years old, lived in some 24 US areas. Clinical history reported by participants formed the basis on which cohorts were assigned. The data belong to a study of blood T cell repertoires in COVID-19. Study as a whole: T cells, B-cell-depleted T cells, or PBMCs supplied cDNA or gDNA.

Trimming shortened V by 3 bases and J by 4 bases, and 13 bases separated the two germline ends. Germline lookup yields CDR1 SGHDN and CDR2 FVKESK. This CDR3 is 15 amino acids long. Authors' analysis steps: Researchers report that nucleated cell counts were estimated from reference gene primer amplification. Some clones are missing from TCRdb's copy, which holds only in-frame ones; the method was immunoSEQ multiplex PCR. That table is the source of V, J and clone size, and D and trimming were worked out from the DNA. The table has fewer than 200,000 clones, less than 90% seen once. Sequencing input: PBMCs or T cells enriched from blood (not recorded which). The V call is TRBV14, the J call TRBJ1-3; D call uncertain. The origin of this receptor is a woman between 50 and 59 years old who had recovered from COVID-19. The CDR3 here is CASSQAVKSGNTIYF. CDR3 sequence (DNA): TGTGCCAGCAGCCAGGCGGTTAAATCCGGAAACACCATATATTTT.